Below, 18 T cell receptor beta chains from the same sample are listed, as sequenced in a study of cytomegalovirus exposure and HLA in healthy donors. Both 60 Vbeta primers and 13 Jbeta primers went into the PCR. Assay: immunoSEQ multiplex PCR; the TCRdb copy retains only in-frame clones and omits some. The repertoire has 100,000 to 150,000 clones, roughly 82% of them found once; the top ten carry approximately 4.2%. The specimen sequenced was PBMCs. These receptors all come from a male donor in good health and CMV-seropositive.

J is TRBJ2-7 and V is TRBV28; TRBD1 matches at 8 bases. With 5 bases clipped from V and 1 base from J, the junction kept 10 bases outside the gene matches. Germline lookup yields CDR1 MDHEN and CDR2 SYDVKM. CDR3 length equals 16 residues. The CDR3 region is CASSIPGGALSYEQYF. The CDR3, as DNA: TGTGCCAGCAGTATACCAGGGGGCGCTTTGTCCTACGAGCAGTACTTC.

DNA for the CDR3: TGTGCCAGCAGAGGAGGACCCACCTGGCATTTT. Its protein product is CASRGGPTWHF. This rearrangement joins TRBV6-5 to TRBJ1-5; no definite D call. Trimming took off 6 bases at V and 15 bases at J, with 15 bases between the two ends. This CDR3 comprises 11 residues. The V gene's germline CDR1 is MNHEY and CDR2 SVGAGI.

This clone was counted between two and nine times. The V gene is TRBV28, the J gene TRBJ1-2; tentatively, D is TRBD1 (5 bases). The V gene lost 2 bases and the J gene lost 8 bases, with 9 bases spanning the gap. The CDR3 loop spans 12 amino acids. The germline gives CDR1 MDHEN, CDR2 SYDVKM. The CDR3 DNA reads as TGTGCCAGCAGTTTAAACCCAGGGGGCTACACCTTC. As protein: CASSLNPGGYTF.

This clone has more than one count but fewer than ten. Sequence at one end of the junction differs from germline and may be a read error. The V call is TRBV6-5, the J call TRBJ2-4, with 7 bases fitting TRBD2. The CDR3 runs to 14 residues. Germline lookup yields CDR1 MNHEY and CDR2 SVGAGI. CDR3 in amino acids: CASRPAGDWNSQYF. The CDR3 region has the DNA TGTGCCAGCAGACCCGCGGGAGATTGGAACAGTCAGTACTTC.

The genes are TRBV29-1 and TRBJ1-4; 10 nucleotides match TRBD1. Trimming removed 5 bases from V and 7 bases from J; junction bases left unmatched: 1. CDR1 is SQVTM, CDR2 ANQGSEA, per germline. The CDR3 extends over 12 amino acids. This CDR3 reads CSVRTGGEKLFF. CDR3 in DNA: TGCAGCGTTCGGACAGGGGGTGAAAAACTGTTTTTT.

V is TRBV19 and J is TRBJ2-7; tentatively, D is TRBD2 (6 bases). This CDR3 has 13 amino acids. The ends were cut back, 7 bases at V and 5 bases at J, with 15 bases in the middle. Looked up from germline, CDR1 is LNHDA and CDR2 is SQIVND (reference sequence). The DNA of the CDR3 is TGTGCCAGTACAGACGGGAGCCTTAACGAGCAGTACTTC. It codes for CASTDGSLNEQYF.

The chain links TRBV6-5 to TRBJ2-7; possibly TRBD1 for D (8 bases). V lost 2 bases, J lost 11 bases, and 16 bases lay in between. This CDR3 has 13 amino acids. Germline CDR1 MNHEY, CDR2 SVGAGI. CDR3 residues: CASSYPGQGGEYF. In nucleotides, the CDR3 is TGTGCCAGCAGTTACCCTGGACAGGGAGGGGAGTACTTC.

The chain carries TRBV20-1 and TRBJ2-2; D is possibly TRBD2 (6 bases). Looked up from germline, CDR1 is DFQATT and CDR2 is SNEGSKA (reference sequence). V lost 6 bases and J lost 10, with 12 bases in between. The CDR3 spans 11 residues. CDR3 protein: CSADYGEELFF. The CDR3 nucleotides read TGCAGTGCGGACTATGGGGAGGAGCTGTTTTTT.

The chain couples TRBV19 to TRBJ2-4, with 16 bases matching TRBD2. Germline-derived CDR1 and CDR2 are LNHDA and SQIVND (reference sequence). J gave up 1 base and V 8 bases, and 11 bases lay outside the gene matches. CDR3 length equals 19 residues. CDR3 amino acids: CASSRSPGLAGGAKNIQYF. Written as DNA, the CDR3 is TGTGCCAGTTCTCGCTCACCGGGACTAGCGGGAGGGGCCAAAAACATTCAGTACTTC.

The chain is built from TRBV28 and TRBJ2-1, with 14 nucleotides matching TRBD2. CDR3 length equals 16 residues. Per germline, CDR1 MDHEN and CDR2 SYDVKM. Trimming at V came to 7 bases and at J to 6 bases, leaving 8 bases not matched to a gene. Here the CDR3 reads CASNLAGLAGGNEQFF. The DNA of the CDR3 is TGTGCCAGCAACCTAGCCGGACTAGCGGGAGGCAATGAGCAGTTCTTC. The full variable domain, its missing parts supplied by reference TRBV28 and TRBJ2-1, is DVKVTQSSRYLVKRTGEKVFLECVQDMDHENMFWYRQDPGLGLRLIYFSYDVKMKEKGDIPEGYSVSREKKERFSLILESASTNQTSMYLCASNLAGLAGGNEQFFGPGTRLTVL.

The chain links TRBV2 to TRBJ1-6, with D tentatively TRBD1 (6 bases). Per the germline V gene, CDR1 is SNHLY and CDR2 is FYNNEI. V was shortened by 6 bases and J by 7 bases, with 16 bases between the two germline ends. The CDR3 has 15 amino acids. In DNA, the CDR3 is TGTGCCAGCAGGGGCACAGGGAGTCTGAATTCACCCCTCCACTTT. This encodes CASRGTGSLNSPLHF.

The genes are TRBV13 and TRBJ2-3; possibly TRBD2 for D (6 bases). The CDR3 contains 14 residues. Trimming took 2 bases from V and 0 from J, leaving 6 bases between them. In germline, CDR1 is PRHDT, CDR2 FYEKMQ (reference sequence). The CDR3: CASSLLASTDTQYF. In nucleotides, the CDR3 is TGTGCCAGCAGCTTACTAGCGAGCACAGATACGCAGTATTTT.

The rearrangement joins TRBV25-1 to TRBJ2-7; D call uncertain. Trimming shortened V by 0 bases and J by 9 bases, and 9 bases separated the two germline ends. Germline V gene sequence: CDR1 MGHDK, CDR2 SYGVNS. The CDR3 spans 12 residues. The DNA for the CDR3 is TGTGCCAGCAGTGAATATACGTCCGGGCAGTACTTC. Amino acids: CASSEYTSGQYF.

J is TRBJ2-1 and V is TRBV4-1, with 7 bases matching TRBD1. The CDR3 has 16 amino acids. With 5 bases clipped from V and 6 bases from J, the junction kept 13 bases outside the gene matches. Per germline, CDR1 MGHRA and CDR2 YSYEKL. The CDR3 DNA follows: TGCGCCAGCAGCGAAACCCCCGGACAGGTACCCAATGAGCAGTTCTTC. Translating gives CASSETPGQVPNEQFF.

The chain has TRBV19 and TRBJ2-1, with 9 bases aligning to TRBD1. Unmatched junction bases numbered 7, after V lost 1 base and J lost 12 bases. The CDR3 is 14 amino acids. The germline V gene has CDR1 LNHDA and CDR2 SQIVND (reference sequence). The CDR3 DNA follows: TGTGCCAGTAGTATAGGGGGACAGGGAAAAGTGCAGTTCTTC. Its protein is CASSIGGQGKVQFF.

The chain recombines TRBV9 with TRBJ1-1; D unclear. This CDR3 region has 14 residues. The ends were cut back, 4 bases at V and 1 base at J, with 11 bases in the middle. CDR1 and CDR2 from the germline V gene are SGDLS and YYNGEE. As DNA, the CDR3 is TGTGCCAGCAGCTTAAGACCAGGGAACACTGAAGCTTTCTTT. It yields the protein CASSLRPGNTEAFF.

The V and J genes are TRBV5-6 and TRBJ1-1, with a weak D call TRBD1 (6 bases). V lost 3 bases, J lost 3 bases, and 9 bases lay in between. The CDR3 extends over 13 amino acids. Germline CDR1 is SGHDT and CDR2 is YYEEEE. The CDR3 spells CASSWNRDTEAFF. In DNA form, the CDR3 reads TGTGCCAGCAGCTGGAACAGGGACACTGAAGCTTTCTTT.

This chain links TRBV15 with TRBJ2-2; a possible D gene is TRBD2 (6 bases). Germline lookup yields CDR1 LNHNV and CDR2 YYDKDF (reference sequence). This CDR3 has 14 residues. V was pared by 7 bases and J by 2 bases, with 11 bases between. The DNA of the CDR3 is TGTGCCACCAAGACACTAGCAAACACCGGGGAGCTGTTTTTT. It encodes CATKTLANTGELFF.